This T cell receptor (beta chain) was documented in a study of blood T cell repertoires in COVID-19. Measured with immunoSEQ multiplex PCR; TCRdb has only the in-frame clones, and not every one. Of some 70,000 clones listed, about 90% were seen once; the top ten hold 2% to 2.5%. V lost 0 bases, J lost 4 bases, and 12 bases lay in between. The CDR3 is 15 amino acids. Germline values: CDR1 MNHEY, CDR2 SVGEGT. This chain joins TRBV6-2 or TRBV6-3 and TRBJ1-2; D may be TRBD1 (5 bases). The sample was peripheral blood. This TCR was sampled from a human donor in a cohort sampled during active COVID-19. The chain's CDR3 is CASSYSGQTAYGYTF. DNA for the CDR3: TGTGCCAGCAGTTACTCGGGGCAGACCGCCTATGGCTACACCTTC.